The rows below give T cell receptor beta chains drawn from one sample of a study of blood T cells in healthy people across ages. TCRdb reanalysed the 5' RACE reads using MiXCR and keeps one entry per CDR3 protein. The profile shows 1.5 million to 2 million distinct CDR3 sequences, 28% of them singletons. What was sequenced was blood. Source of these receptors: a woman younger than 45 in good health. Each CDR3 is given with its conserved first and last residue. Each record gives: clone size, D gene, V gene, CDR3 length, J gene, CDR3 DNA, CDR3 protein. A D gene is named only where the DNA matches it firmly. The listing skips clone size in some rows; elsewhere it reads once, few, many or a size class.

>many|TRBD2|TRBV4-1|15|TRBJ2-5
TGCGCCAGCAGCCAACTGGGACTAGCCGGGGAGACCCAGTACTTC
CASSQLGLAGETQYF
>.|TRBD2|TRBV10-3|14|TRBJ2-1
TGTGCCATCAGTGAGCTAGCGGGAGTCTATGAGCAGTTCTTC
CAISELAGVYEQFF
>.|TRBD2|TRBV20-1|12|TRBJ2-7
TGCAGTGCTAATAGAGGGACTAGCGAGCAGTACTTC
CSANRGTSEQYF
>few|TRBD1|TRBV27|16|TRBJ2-1
TGTGCCAGCAGTCCATGGCGGCCTACAGGGGACAATGAGCAGTTCTTC
CASSPWRPTGDNEQFF
>.|TRBD2|TRBV4-3|17|TRBJ2-1
TGCGCCAGCAGCCAATCACTAGAGCGGGAGTTCGGCAATGAGCAGTTCTTC
CASSQSLEREFGNEQFF
>.|TRBD2|TRBV12-5|13|TRBJ2-1
TGTGCTAGGGGGCGGGAGGCATACAATGAGCAGTTCTTC
CARGREAYNEQFF
>.|TRBD1|TRBV9|14|TRBJ2-1
TGTGCCAGCAGCGGGGGGACAGGTCAAAACATTCAGTTCTTC
CASSGGTGQNIQFF
>few|.|TRBV14|13|TRBJ2-7
TGTGCCAGCAGCCAAGGATTTGCCTACGAGCAGTACTTC
CASSQGFAYEQYF
>.|.|TRBV21-1|17|TRBJ2-7
TGTGCCAGCAGCAAAGGCCCTCATGAGCGGGATTCCCACGAGCAGTACTTC
CASSKGPHERDSHEQYF
>.|.|TRBV14|14|TRBJ2-1
TGTGCCAGCCAAACCACTAGCAGGAGCGATGAGCAGTTCTTC
CASQTTSRSDEQFF
>.|TRBD1|TRBV4-3|19|TRBJ1-1
TGCGCCATCAGCCAAGAAATTCCCGGGACAGGGGGCTCGAACACTGAAGCTTTCTTT
CAISQEIPGTGGSNTEAFF
>few|.|TRBV10-3|16|TRBJ1-2
TGTGCCATCAGTGAGTCGAAACCGGTGGGGGGCTATGGCTACACCTTC
CAISESKPVGGYGYTF
>few|.|TRBV29-1|11|TRBJ1-1
TGCAGCGTCCTCTTTGGGACTGAAGCTTTCTTT
CSVLFGTEAFF
>many|TRBD2|TRBV24-1|19|TRBJ2-4
TGTGCCACCAGTGATAATTCTAGCGGGAGGTCCTCTTCCAAAAACATTCAGTACTTC
CATSDNSSGRSSSKNIQYF
>few|.|TRBV2|13|TRBJ2-1
TGTGCCAGCAGAGGCCTCCCGGGGTATGAGCAGTTCTTC
CASRGLPGYEQFF
>few|TRBD2|TRBV7-2|17|TRBJ2-5
TGTGCCAGCAGCTTCGGATACGGGGCTAGCGGACAAGAGACCCAGTACTTC
CASSFGYGASGQETQYF
>few|.|TRBV6-5|18|TRBJ1-4
TGTGCCAGCAGTTACCGGCCATACGTAAGGGCCTTTAATGAAAAACTGTTTTTT
CASSYRPYVRAFNEKLFF
>many|TRBD1|TRBV6-5|16|TRBJ2-1
TGTGCCAGCAGTCGCCCGGGACAGGGAACCTACAATGAGCAGTTCTTC
CASSRPGQGTYNEQFF
>.|TRBD1|TRBV14|20|TRBJ2-2
TGTGCCAGCAGCGAAAGAAAGACCAGCCGGGACAGGGGGAACACCGGGGAGCTGTTTTTT
CASSERKTSRDRGNTGELFF
>many|.|TRBV7-2|14|TRBJ2-7
TGTGCCAGCAGGGGCGTGGGGGCGAGGTACGAGCAGTACTTC
CASRGVGARYEQYF
>few|.|TRBV12-3/TRBV12-4|13|TRBJ2-7
TGTGCCAGCAGGCAGGGGGGGGTCCACGAGCAGTACTTC
CASRQGGVHEQYF
>few|.|TRBV2|14|TRBJ1-2
TGTGCCAGCAGCTCGGGGTCAGCTAACTATGGCTACACCTTC
CASSSGSANYGYTF
>.|.|TRBV19|14|TRBJ2-7
TGTGCCAGTACCCTACGGGACGGGGCCTACGAGCAGTACTTC
CASTLRDGAYEQYF
>.|.|TRBV2|14|TRBJ1-5
TGTGCCAGCAGTGCGGGGACATATAATCAGCCCCAGCATTTT
CASSAGTYNQPQHF
>few|.|TRBV10-3|13|TRBJ1-1
TGTGCCATCCGACCGACCGAGAACACTGAAGCTTTCTTT
CAIRPTENTEAFF
>.|TRBD1|TRBV11-2|15|TRBJ2-5
TGTGCCAGCAGCTACGGACAGGGATGGGGAAAGACCCAGTACTTC
CASSYGQGWGKTQYF
>.|.|TRBV5-1|14|TRBJ1-1
TGCGCCAGCAGCTTGGAAACACGGGGAGTGGAAGCTTTCTTT
CASSLETRGVEAFF
>many|TRBD2|TRBV20-1|14|TRBJ2-5
TGCAGTGCTCCCGGGACTAGCGGCCAAGAGACCCAGTACTTC
CSAPGTSGQETQYF
>.|.|TRBV7-9|12|TRBJ2-5
TGTGCCAGCACGCCCCCCGAAGAGACCCAGTACTTC
CASTPPEETQYF
>many|.|TRBV4-3|16|TRBJ2-7
TGCGCCAGCAGCCCAGATTCCGGGACGGCTTCCTACGAGCAGTACTTC
CASSPDSGTASYEQYF
>.|.|TRBV7-2|13|TRBJ1-2
TGTGCCAGCAGCCGTCAGGGTGCCTATGGCCACACCTTC
CASSRQGAYGHTF
>.|TRBD2|TRBV5-1|15|TRBJ2-1
TGCGCCAGCAGCATCGGACTAGCGGGAGGACATGAGCAGTTCTTC
CASSIGLAGGHEQFF
>.|.|TRBV7-9|13|TRBJ2-1
TGTGCCAGCAGCTTTGAGGGAGTACGTGAGCAGTTCTTC
CASSFEGVREQFF
>many|.|TRBV29-1|13|TRBJ2-1
TGCAGCGTTCTCCTCCCCCGGTACAATGAGCAGTTCTTC
CSVLLPRYNEQFF
>.|.|TRBV5-1|14|TRBJ1-2
TGCGCCAGCAGCTTGGGACTCAAAAACTATGGCCACACCTTC
CASSLGLKNYGHTF